The following is a TCR beta chain sequence with its context. Its target antigen remains unknown. There are no base qualities to consult, and no much larger clone falls within one base. The cohort consisted of 666 healthy bone marrow donors. At the time of sampling, all cohort members were nominally healthy, though unrecorded immune exposures were likely present. The donor was CMV seronegative and belonged to the group of 352 seronegative cohort members. A peripheral blood sample was provided by each donor, and peripheral blood mononuclear cells were used for TCR beta sequencing. The Qiagen DNeasy Blood Extraction Kit was used to extract genomic DNA from the blood cell samples. This record belongs to a study of cytomegalovirus exposure and HLA in healthy donors (dated by TCRdb to the late 2010s). For the study in its entirety: According to an earlier analysis of 587 of the donors, 150 million to 200 million T cells yielded 95 million to 140 million unique TCR beta sequences and 250 to 350 Gb of sequence data. An early release covering 550 to 650 HLA-typed donors comprised roughly 300 gigabases of sequencing data and approximately 80 million unique TCR sequences. Of the 350 to 450 genotyped donors, around 81% fell in the genetic ancestry cluster associated with self-reported Caucasian donors. The aim of the study was to test whether cataloging public T cell receptors could identify signatures of past pathogen exposure. The study used immunosequencing to profile the T cell repertoires of several hundred subjects and linked those repertoires to cytomegalovirus serostatus. Besides the first cohort of 550 to 750 subjects, a separate validation cohort made up of roughly 120 different subjects was used. To predict cytomegalovirus infection status, the study brought together high-throughput TCR immunosequencing, statistical association of individual TCRs with disease status, and machine learning. A later analysis re-analyzed previously published TCR beta repertoires from about 600 donors and added high-resolution HLA genotyping to study TCR occurrence patterns. Rather than using new phenotypic data, the later analysis identified candidate immune exposures from TCR beta sequences and from how often those sequences occurred across donors. In an earlier analysis of a few hundred of the donors, high-throughput TCR beta sequencing was used to judge whether each TCR beta V gene segment behaved as functional or pseudogenic. Donor age, sex, ethnicity and CMV serostatus were compiled alongside the repertoire data. In a later genetic analysis, genome-wide SNP genotypes for about three fifths of the 666 donors were used, and that subset was treated as a discovery cohort. Every discovery cohort repertoire had been produced on one sequencing platform. HLA typing included class I and class II loci at four-digit resolution. The number of typed donors differed by locus: about 620-630 for A, B, C, DRB1 and DQB1; approximately 530 for DQA1; about 600 for DPA1; and around 450 for DPB1. About five DR-DQ haplotypes were handled as single units for association and clustering because linkage in the cohort was strong. Among around 400 genotyped donors of the cohort, an average of approximately 220,000 unique TCR beta nucleotide sequences was sequenced per donor, of which about 19% were non-productive. Overall study outcomes, separate from this receptor: The earlier analysis of 587 of the donors excluded roughly 17 rarely observed V segments, including chromosome 9 orphons, because counts were too low. Roughly uniform sequencing depth across donors was assumed in presence/absence analyses, although this assumption may not hold. According to a later analysis, most CMV-associated TCR beta chains appeared to be HLA-restricted, and the HLA associations seemed to be driven largely by CMV exposure. For the cohort, immune exposure information was limited to CMV serostatus. In both the original and validation cohorts, the classifier was reported to diagnose cytomegalovirus status with high specificity and sensitivity. Because HLA typing was unavailable for some donors at each locus, only the typed subset was used in association tests. Several of the top co-occurrence clusters appeared to be linked to parvovirus B19, influenza, CMV and Epstein-Barr virus, according to a later analysis. Linkage disequilibrium might explain the correlated functional status among segregating V segments, but an unknown experimental factor could not be excluded. The sequencing pipeline was judged likely to have produced a cluster of highly shared sequence variants as a technical artifact. In this cohort, only TCR beta chains were sequenced, and detectable features were limited by the absence of alpha or paired-chain data. In a later analysis, the rate of TCR association differed among HLA loci, with DRB1 alleles having the most associated TCRs and HLA-C alleles having the fewest. Strong co-occurrence of HLA alleles, especially DR and DQ, made assigning TCR associations to individual alleles difficult. In the study, approximately 160 TCR beta chains were listed as associated with cytomegalovirus. In vitro tests confirmed that three of the cytomegalovirus-associated TCR beta chains recognize cytomegalovirus antigens. At a false discovery rate of 0.05, a later analysis linked approximately 18,000 TCR beta sequences to specific HLA alleles. In an earlier analysis of approximately 590 of the donors, most TCR beta V segments were observed in productive rearrangements about 87% or about 30% of the time, broadly matching IMGT annotations. A later genetic analysis associated a missense DCLRE1C variant with V-gene and J-gene trimming of TCR beta chains, and an independent cohort replicated the association. A further reported finding was that TCR beta sequences accurately predicted the HLA-A and HLA-B alleles for most subjects in the first cohort. Compared with the roughly 700-donor mean, donors in an Asian-associated ancestry cluster had fewer N-insertions in productive TCRs, according to a later genetic analysis. It was suggested by the authors that the approach could potentially be generalized to other disease states and immunological phenotypes. Across donors, most TCR sequences were observed very rarely, whereas some public TCRs were present in many individuals. A later analysis found that HLA-associated TCR beta chains were more clonally expanded and had lower generation probabilities than equally common non-associated chains.

Library prep was done by the immunoSEQ multiplex PCR assay. For the multiplex PCR, a mixture combining 60 forward primers for TCR Vbeta segments and 13 reverse primers for TCR Jbeta segments was used. Amplification of the CDR3 region of rearranged TCR beta genes was performed with a multiplex PCR assay on genomic DNA. On the Illumina HiSeq System, the amplified TCR beta libraries were sequenced as 87-base-pair reads. In the original analysis: Across the roughly 640 repertoires, a later analysis counted roughly 84 million unique TCR beta chains, 8.5 million to 12 million of which were shared by at least two donors. Raw reads were error-corrected and collapsed into unique sequences with a nearest-neighbor algorithm that merged closely related sequences to remove PCR and sequencing errors. CDR3 sequences were aligned to IMGT reference sequences to assign V, D and J gene segments. For a sequence to be retained, at least a six-nucleotide match to both a V gene segment and a J gene segment was required. Rearrangements were classified as productive when the CDR3 lacked stop codons and remained in frame with V and J, and all other rearrangements were classified as non-productive. Following IMGT convention, CDR3 was defined as the stretch from the second conserved V-encoded cysteine up to the conserved J-encoded phenylalanine. In an earlier analysis of more than 550 of the donors, sequences lacking an unambiguous match to a single V gene segment were excluded. An earlier analysis of a few hundred of the donors called V segments functional above 56.7% productive rearrangements and segregating when the between-donor standard deviation exceeded 5%. To diagnose cytomegalovirus status from the catalog of TCR beta chain sequences, a statistical classification framework was built. A later analysis assigned V and J genes by comparing TCR nucleotide sequences with IMGT/GENE-DB human TR gene sequences. In a later analysis, CDR3 sequences and most-parsimonious VDJ recombination scenarios were assigned using the TCRdist pipeline. In a later analysis, each TCR beta chain was defined by its CDR3 amino acid sequence together with its V-gene family, and reads lacking a unique V-gene family were excluded. A later analysis removed several hundred highly shared, low-generation-probability nucleotide sequences to deal with suspected cross-contamination and a sequencing artifact. For each public chain, a later analysis derived a clonal expansion index from normalized ranks of inferred template counts within each repertoire. Generation probabilities in a later analysis came from a VDJ recombination model fitted to out-of-frame rearrangements, and those results were checked against IGoR. In a later analysis, hypergeometric tests were used to score TCR-TCR, TCR-HLA and TCR-CMV co-occurrence, with a repertoire-size bias correction applied to TCR pairs. False discovery rates were estimated in a later analysis by permuting HLA or CMV assignments 20 times. In a later analysis, co-occurring TCRs were grouped using DBSCAN, and TCRdist sequence similarity was added for clustering within HLA-allele-positive subsets. Co-occurrence clustering excluded repertoires with fewer than 30,000 or more than 120,000 public chains, plus five with anomalous nucleotide sharing. Held by TCRdb, this immuneACCESS table contains in-frame sequences only and omits some clones. Under half of the omission traces to an unresolved V gene where checked; the cause of the rest is unknown. V and J calls and clone size follow that table, whereas D and trimming were derived from the DNA. In this sample the table shows about 210,000 clones, 60% to 80% of which occur a single time. Approximately 1.8% of the sample goes to the ten largest clones.

This sequence was found in a male donor in good health and CMV-seronegative. Sequencing was done on a sample of PBMCs.

The CDR3 has the sequence CASRRDSYNEQFF. The nucleotide sequence is TGTGCCTCCCGCCGAGACTCCTACAATGAGCAGTTCTTC. The rearranged chain carries TRBV19 and TRBJ2-1, with the D gene not clear enough to name. V loses 11 bases, J loses 0 bases, and the germline ends lie 11 bases apart. Taken from the germline V gene (reference sequence), the CDR1 and CDR2 loops are LNHDA and SQIVND. The CDR3 measures 13 amino acids from cysteine to phenylalanine. Left in the record is the CDR3 DNA by itself, 39 bases read in frame from the first base.